The clone carrying this T cell receptor (beta chain) was observed a single time. Its matching antigen is unknown. These data are taken from a study of cytomegalovirus exposure and HLA in healthy donors. For the study at large: A later analysis reported the same platform for the 120 validation repertoires and the 666 first-cohort repertoires. General study results and limits: TCR clusters originating in the first cohort tended to co-occur in the 120 validation repertoires, according to a later analysis. Most TCR sequences were rare, but some public TCRs occurred in many donors.

This CDR3 has 14 amino acids. Trimming at V came to 4 bases and at J to 9 bases, leaving 5 bases not matched to a gene. Germline CDR1 and CDR2: SGHDT and YYEEEE. Measured with immunoSEQ multiplex PCR; TCRdb has only the in-frame clones, and not every one. The profile covers approximately 120,000 clones, with over 90% appearing a single time and approximately 1.2% taken by the ten largest. This TCR was sampled from a young woman in good health and CMV-seronegative. Input material: PBMCs. The chain recombines TRBV5-6 with TRBJ1-6, with 9 bases matching TRBD1. The CDR3 loop is CASSPGTGISPLHF. The CDR3 DNA is TGTGCCAGCAGCCCCGGGACAGGGATTTCACCCCTCCACTTT.